This T cell receptor (beta chain) was sequenced in a study of OX40 agonist ivuxolimab in advanced cancers. General notes on the study: Ivuxolimab was a fully human IgG2 agonistic monoclonal antibody targeting the costimulatory receptor OX40 (CD134). Intravenous ivuxolimab was administered to patients every 2 weeks at six dose levels: 0.01, 0.1, 0.3, 1.5, 3 and 10 mg/kg. Among the roughly 50 dose-escalation patients, around 19 had hepatocellular carcinoma, approximately 15 melanoma, 9 renal cell carcinoma and 9 head and neck cancer. The dose-escalation cohort was approximately 83% male with a mean age of approximately 60 years, ranging from roughly 23 to 80. Patients were allowed to have had prior anti-PD-1, anti-PD-L1 or anti-CTLA-4 therapy, and around 40% of the dose-escalation patients had previously received checkpoint inhibitors. Three dose-escalation patients achieved partial responses, one with hepatocellular carcinoma and two with cutaneous melanoma. The purpose of peripheral TCRbeta sequencing was to test whether ivuxolimab changed TCR sequence diversity and led to clonal T-cell expansion. The paper describes the monotherapy dose-escalation part (N of about 47 patients) of the phase I trial of ivuxolimab.

Notes on this clone: Its recognized antigen is unknown. No base quality values were provided; no much bigger clone lies one nucleotide off.

The CDR1 and CDR2 encoded by the germline V gene are SGHRS and YFSETQ. V is trimmed back by 3 bases and J by 5 bases, and the junction contains 3 bases that no gene match accounts for. The CDR3 has 15 amino acids, counting the end cysteine and phenylalanine. Here the CDR3 DNA is all that survives: 45 bases in frame from base 1. The trial excluded patients who had a history of autoimmune disease or who were on systemic immunosuppression. Peripheral blood for TCR sequencing was collected from all dose cohorts at baseline, on cycle 4 day 1, and on cycle 7 day 1. The samples were taken from a phase I, first-in-human, multicenter, open-label dose-escalation trial of ivuxolimab. Adults with locally advanced or metastatic head and neck squamous cell, hepatocellular, melanoma or renal cell carcinoma were enrolled in the trial. Before TCR sequencing, CD4+ and CD8+ T cells were separately sorted from peripheral blood.

The investigation overall reported the following: Antigen specificity was not determined for the clonally expanded peripheral T cells. Low levels of normalized T-cell clonal expansion were also seen in some patients who did not respond. After ivuxolimab, CD8+ T cells had more expanded clones than CD4+ T cells on average. In partial responders in the 0.1-3.0 mg/kg groups, normalized peripheral clonal expansion was found to be among the lowest, especially among CD8+ T cells. At doses from 0.1 to 3.0 mg/kg, clonal expansion was seen in both CD4+ and CD8+ blood T cells between baseline and week 6.

For sequencing of the TCRbeta CDR3 region, genomic DNA was extracted from the sorted cells. The immunoSEQ Assay was used for sequencing of TCRbeta CDR3 regions. What TCRdb holds here is the immuneACCESS table cut down to in-frame rearrangements. Part of the clones is not present; checked against another copy, under half of the missing clones reflect an unresolved V gene, and the others are unexplained. Across this sample there are more than 20,000 clones, with more than 75% seen only once. Of the sample, around 31% falls within the top ten clones. The source of this sequence is an adult with an advanced solid tumor such as melanoma, head and neck, liver or kidney cancer. The rearranged chain carries TRBV5-1 and TRBJ2-2; 11 of the junction bases match TRBD1. The sample was CD4+ or CD8+ T cells sorted from blood, taken in a trial of the OX40 agonist ivuxolimab. The encoded CDR3 is CASSWTGGLTGELFF. The DNA sequence is given as TGCGCCAGCAGCTGGACAGGGGGCTTAACCGGGGAGCTGTTTTTT.